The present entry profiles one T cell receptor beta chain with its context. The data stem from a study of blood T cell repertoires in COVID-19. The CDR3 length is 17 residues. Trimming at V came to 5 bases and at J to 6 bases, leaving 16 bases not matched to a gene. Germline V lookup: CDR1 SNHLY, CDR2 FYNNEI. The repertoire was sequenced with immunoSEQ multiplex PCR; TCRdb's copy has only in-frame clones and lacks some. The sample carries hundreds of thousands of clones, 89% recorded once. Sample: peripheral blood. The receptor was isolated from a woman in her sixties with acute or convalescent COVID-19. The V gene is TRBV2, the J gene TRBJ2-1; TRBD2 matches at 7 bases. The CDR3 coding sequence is TGTGCCAGCAGTCCTAATCCCCTACGCGGGGGAATCAATGAGCAGTTCTTC. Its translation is CASSPNPLRGGINEQFF.